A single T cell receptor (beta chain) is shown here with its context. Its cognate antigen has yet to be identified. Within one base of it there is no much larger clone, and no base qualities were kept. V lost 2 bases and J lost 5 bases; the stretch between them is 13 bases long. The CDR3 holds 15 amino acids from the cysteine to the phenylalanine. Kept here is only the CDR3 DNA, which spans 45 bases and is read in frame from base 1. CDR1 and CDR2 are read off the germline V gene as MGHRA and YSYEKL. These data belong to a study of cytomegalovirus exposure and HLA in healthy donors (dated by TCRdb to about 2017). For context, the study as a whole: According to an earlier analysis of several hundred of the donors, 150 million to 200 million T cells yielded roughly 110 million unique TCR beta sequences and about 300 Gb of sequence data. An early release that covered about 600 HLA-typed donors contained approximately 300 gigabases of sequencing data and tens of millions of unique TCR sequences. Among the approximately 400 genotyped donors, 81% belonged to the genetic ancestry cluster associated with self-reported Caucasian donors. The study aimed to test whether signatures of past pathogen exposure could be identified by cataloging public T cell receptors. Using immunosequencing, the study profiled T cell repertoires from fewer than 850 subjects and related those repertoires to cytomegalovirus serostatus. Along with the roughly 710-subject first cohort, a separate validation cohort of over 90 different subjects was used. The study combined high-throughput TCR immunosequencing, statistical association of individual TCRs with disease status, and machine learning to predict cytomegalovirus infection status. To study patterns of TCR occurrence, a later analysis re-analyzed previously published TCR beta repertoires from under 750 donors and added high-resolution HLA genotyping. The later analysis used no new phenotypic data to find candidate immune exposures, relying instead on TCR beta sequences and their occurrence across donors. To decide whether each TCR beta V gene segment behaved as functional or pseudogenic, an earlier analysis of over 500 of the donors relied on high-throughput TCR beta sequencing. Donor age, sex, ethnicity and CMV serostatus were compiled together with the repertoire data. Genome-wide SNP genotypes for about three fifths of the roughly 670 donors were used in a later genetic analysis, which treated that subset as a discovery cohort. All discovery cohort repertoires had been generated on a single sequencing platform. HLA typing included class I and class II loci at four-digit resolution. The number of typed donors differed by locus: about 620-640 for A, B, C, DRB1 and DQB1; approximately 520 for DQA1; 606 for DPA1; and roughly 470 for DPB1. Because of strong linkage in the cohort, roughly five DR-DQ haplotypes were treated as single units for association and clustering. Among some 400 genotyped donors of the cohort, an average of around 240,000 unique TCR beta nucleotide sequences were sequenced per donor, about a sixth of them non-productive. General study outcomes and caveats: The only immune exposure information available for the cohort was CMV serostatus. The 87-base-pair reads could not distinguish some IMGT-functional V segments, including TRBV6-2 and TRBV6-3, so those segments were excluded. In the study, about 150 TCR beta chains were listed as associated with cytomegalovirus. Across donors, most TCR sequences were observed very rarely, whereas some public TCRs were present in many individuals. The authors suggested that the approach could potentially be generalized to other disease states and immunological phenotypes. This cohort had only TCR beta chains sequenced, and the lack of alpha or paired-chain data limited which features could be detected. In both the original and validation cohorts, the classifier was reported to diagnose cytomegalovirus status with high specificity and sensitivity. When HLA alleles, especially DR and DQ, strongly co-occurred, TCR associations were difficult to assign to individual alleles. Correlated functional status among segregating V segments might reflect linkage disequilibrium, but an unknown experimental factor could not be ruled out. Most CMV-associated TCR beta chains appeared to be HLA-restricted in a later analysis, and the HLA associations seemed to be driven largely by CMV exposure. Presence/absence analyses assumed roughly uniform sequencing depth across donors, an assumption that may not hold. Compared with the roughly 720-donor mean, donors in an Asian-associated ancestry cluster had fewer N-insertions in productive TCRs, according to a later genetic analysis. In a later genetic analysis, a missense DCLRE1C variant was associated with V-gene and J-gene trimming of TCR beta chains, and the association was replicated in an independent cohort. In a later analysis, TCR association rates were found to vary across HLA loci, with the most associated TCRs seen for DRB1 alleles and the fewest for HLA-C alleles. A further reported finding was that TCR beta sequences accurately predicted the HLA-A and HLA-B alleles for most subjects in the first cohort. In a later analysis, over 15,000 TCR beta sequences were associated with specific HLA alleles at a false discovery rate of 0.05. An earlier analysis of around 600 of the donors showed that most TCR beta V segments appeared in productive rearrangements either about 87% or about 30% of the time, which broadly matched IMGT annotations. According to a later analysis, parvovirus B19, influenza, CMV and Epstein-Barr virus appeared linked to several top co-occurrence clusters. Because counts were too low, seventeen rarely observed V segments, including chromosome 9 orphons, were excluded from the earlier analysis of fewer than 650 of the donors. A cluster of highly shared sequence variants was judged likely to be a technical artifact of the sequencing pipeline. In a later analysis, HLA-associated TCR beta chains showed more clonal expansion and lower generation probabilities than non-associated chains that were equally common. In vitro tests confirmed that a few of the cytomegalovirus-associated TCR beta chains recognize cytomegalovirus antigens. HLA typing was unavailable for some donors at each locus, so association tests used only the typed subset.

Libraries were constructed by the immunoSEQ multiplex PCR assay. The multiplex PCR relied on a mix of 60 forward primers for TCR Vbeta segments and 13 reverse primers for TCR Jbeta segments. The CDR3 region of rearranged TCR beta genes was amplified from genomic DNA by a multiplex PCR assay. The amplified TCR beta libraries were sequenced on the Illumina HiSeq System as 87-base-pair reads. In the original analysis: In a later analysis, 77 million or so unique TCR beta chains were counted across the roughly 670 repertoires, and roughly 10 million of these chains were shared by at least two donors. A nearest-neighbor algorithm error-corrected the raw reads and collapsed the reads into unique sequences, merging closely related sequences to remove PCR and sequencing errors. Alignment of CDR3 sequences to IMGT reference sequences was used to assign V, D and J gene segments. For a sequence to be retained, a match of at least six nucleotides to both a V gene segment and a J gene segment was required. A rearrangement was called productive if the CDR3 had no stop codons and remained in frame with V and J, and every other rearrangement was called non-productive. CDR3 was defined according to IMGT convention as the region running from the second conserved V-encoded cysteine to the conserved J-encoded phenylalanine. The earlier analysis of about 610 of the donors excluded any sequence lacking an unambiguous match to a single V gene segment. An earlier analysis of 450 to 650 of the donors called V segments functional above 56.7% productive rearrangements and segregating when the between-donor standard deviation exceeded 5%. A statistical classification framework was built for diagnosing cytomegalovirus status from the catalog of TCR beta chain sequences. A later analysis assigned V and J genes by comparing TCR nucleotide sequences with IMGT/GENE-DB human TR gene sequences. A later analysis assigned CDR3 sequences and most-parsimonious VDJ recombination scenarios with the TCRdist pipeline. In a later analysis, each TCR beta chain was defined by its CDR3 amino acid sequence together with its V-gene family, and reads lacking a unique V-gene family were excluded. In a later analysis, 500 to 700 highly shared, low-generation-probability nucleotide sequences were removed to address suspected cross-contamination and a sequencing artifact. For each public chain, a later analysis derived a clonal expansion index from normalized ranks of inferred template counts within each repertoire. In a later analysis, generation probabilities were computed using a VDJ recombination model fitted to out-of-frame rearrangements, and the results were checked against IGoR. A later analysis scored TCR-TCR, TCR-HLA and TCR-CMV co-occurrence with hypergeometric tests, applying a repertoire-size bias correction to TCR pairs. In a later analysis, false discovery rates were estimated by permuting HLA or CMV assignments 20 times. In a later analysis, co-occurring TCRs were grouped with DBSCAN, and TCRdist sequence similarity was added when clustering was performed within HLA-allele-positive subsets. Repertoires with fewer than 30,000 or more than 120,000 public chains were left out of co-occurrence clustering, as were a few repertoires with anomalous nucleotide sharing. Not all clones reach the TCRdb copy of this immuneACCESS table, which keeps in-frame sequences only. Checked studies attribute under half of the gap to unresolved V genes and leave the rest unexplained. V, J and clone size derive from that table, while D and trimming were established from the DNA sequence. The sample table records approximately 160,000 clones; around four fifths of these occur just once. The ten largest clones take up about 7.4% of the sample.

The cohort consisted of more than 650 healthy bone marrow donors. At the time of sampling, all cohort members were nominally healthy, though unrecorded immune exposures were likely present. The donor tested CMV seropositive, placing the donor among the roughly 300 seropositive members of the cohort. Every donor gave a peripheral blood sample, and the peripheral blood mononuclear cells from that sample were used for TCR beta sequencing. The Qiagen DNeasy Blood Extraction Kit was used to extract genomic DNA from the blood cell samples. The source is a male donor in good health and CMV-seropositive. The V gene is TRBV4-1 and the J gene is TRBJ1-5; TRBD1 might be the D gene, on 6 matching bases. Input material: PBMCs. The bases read TGCGCCAGCAGCCAATTTCCAGGGGTTCATCAGCCCCAGCATTTT. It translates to CASSQFPGVHQPQHF.